This entry describes one T cell receptor (beta chain). Its antigen remains unknown. Once RNA had been extracted, it was reverse transcribed into cDNA to act as the sequencing template. Sequenced by immunoSEQ multiplex PCR; TCRdb stores in-frame clones only, minus some. This sample has 190,000 or so clones; 55% to 75% occur once, and the top ten carry under 7%. Treatment of the sample: oral pan-JAK inhibitor, 5-10 mg twice daily. The sample originates from a study of CD8+ T cells in alopecia areata. Germline V gene data show CDR1 as GTSNPN and CDR2 as SVGIG (reference sequence). The V segment lost 2 bases and the J segment 2 bases; nucleotides outside the gene matches: 5. The CDR3 totals 15 residues. Notes on the study in general: More clonal than normal scalp was lesional scalp, particularly alopecia totalis/universalis.

The sample was CD4+ T cells sorted from blood, taken at week 24, from a patient treated with tofacitinib. This sequence originates from a human donor with alopecia areata. V gene TRBV30 combines with J gene TRBJ2-7, with TRBD1 matching over 11 bases. CDR3: CAWSPGTGGAYEQYF. The CDR3 nucleotides are TGTGCCTGGAGTCCGGGGACAGGGGGGGCCTACGAGCAGTACTTC.